These 24 T cell receptor beta chains were sequenced from one sample in a study of blood T cells in healthy people across ages. A second PCR of roughly 7 to 11 cycles used a sample-barcoded 5' primer and a J-beta primer mix. A single record per CDR3 protein comes from TCRdb applying MiXCR to the 5' RACE reads. The sample lists about 730,000 distinct CDR3 sequences, 40% to 45% occurring once. The sequencing input was blood. The receptors were sampled from a woman in her fifties or sixties in good health.

The CDR3 sequence is CASSLGSASGRALFYEQYV. The CDR3 coding sequence is TGCGCCAGCAGCTTGGGGTCGGCTAGCGGGAGGGCTTTATTCTACGAGCAGTACGTC. The chain has TRBV5-1 and TRBJ2-1; 12 nucleotides align to TRBD2. The DNA end favors TRBJ2-7, so the J call may be wrong. CDR1 and CDR2 from the germline V gene are SGHRS and YFSETQ. CDR3 length equals 19 residues.

This clonotype came up a few times. The V and J genes are TRBV28 and TRBJ2-7; D gene ambiguous. Trimming stripped 6 bases from V and 3 bases from J, with 18 bases between. Germline values: CDR1 MDHEN, CDR2 SYDVKM. The length of the CDR3 is 15 residues. CDR3 residues: CASRLERSPLYEQYF. CDR3 sequence (DNA): TGTGCCAGCAGGCTGGAGAGATCCCCCCTCTACGAGCAGTACTTC. Together with reference TRBV28 and TRBJ2-7, the CDR3 gives the full variable domain: DVKVTQSSRYLVKRTGEKVFLECVQDMDHENMFWYRQDPGLGLRLIYFSYDVKMKEKGDIPEGYSVSREKKERFSLILESASTNQTSMYLCASRLERSPLYEQYFGPGTRLTVT.

This clonotype was seen more than once but under ten times. V and J are TRBV20-1 and TRBJ2-1, with D unclear. Germline V CDR1 and CDR2: DFQATT, SNEGSKA (reference sequence). The CDR3 is 12 residues long. The V end was cut by 2 bases, the J end by 7 bases, with 9 bases between. CDR3 DNA sequence: TGCAGTGCTAGACGAGCTTCAAATGAGCAGTTCTTC. Protein sequence: CSARRASNEQFF.

J is TRBJ2-7 and V is TRBV4-2; the D gene is possibly TRBD1 (6 bases). This CDR3 spans 16 amino acids. CDR1 is LGHNA, CDR2 YNFKEQ, per germline. Trimming pared 2 bases from V and 3 bases from J, leaving 17 bases between. The CDR3 region has the DNA TGTGCCAGCAGCCAAATCGCCAGGGGCAGAGGCTACGAGCAGTACTTC. Translating gives CASSQIARGRGYEQYF.

The CDR3, as DNA: TGTGCCAGCAGCCTCGGACTAGCGGGGGGCCCTTTGCGGGAGACCCAGTACTTC. This encodes CASSLGLAGGPLRETQYF. The rearrangement joins TRBV7-9 to TRBJ2-5, with 14 bases matching TRBD2. The CDR3 consists of 18 residues. The V gene's germline CDR1 is SEHNR and CDR2 FQNEAQ (reference sequence). V gave up 5 bases and J gave up 5 bases; unmatched junction bases: 13. Using reference TRBV7-9 and TRBJ2-5 for the parts outside the CDR3, the full variable domain is DTGVSQNPRHKITKRGQNVTFRCDPISEHNRLYWYRQTLGQGPEFLTYFQNEAQLEKSRLLSDRFSAERPKGSFSTLEIQRTEQGDSAMYLCASSLGLAGGPLRETQYFGPGTRLLVL.

The V gene is TRBV7-3, the J gene TRBJ2-1; 11 nucleotides agree with TRBD2. The CDR3 spans 19 residues. The germline V gene encodes CDR1 SGHTA and CDR2 FQGTGA. Trimming at V came to 6 bases and at J to 0 bases, leaving 13 bases not matched to a gene. The CDR3 reads CASSLWGTSGPRSYNEQFF. DNA for the CDR3: TGTGCCAGCAGTCTTTGGGGGACTAGCGGACCCCGCTCCTACAATGAGCAGTTCTTC.

The chain carries TRBV11-2 and TRBJ2-5, with 11 bases fitting TRBD2. The CDR3 extends over 16 amino acids. The trim removed 4 bases at V and 4 bases at J, leaving 8 bases unmatched. The germline CDR1 and CDR2 sequences are SGHAT and FQNNGV. The CDR3 loop reads CASSSYSGGALETQYF. CDR3 in DNA: TGTGCCAGCAGCTCCTATAGCGGGGGGGCCTTAGAGACCCAGTACTTC.

The sample holds a few counts of this clonotype. The gene calls are TRBV5-1 and TRBJ2-7; D gene unclear. The CDR3 covers 15 residues. Germline-derived CDR1 and CDR2 are SGHRS and YFSETQ. V dropped 0 bases and J dropped 7 bases, with 17 bases sitting between them. CDR3 residues: CASSLEVGSYNEQYF. The CDR3 bases are TGCGCCAGCAGCTTGGAGGTGGGCTCCTACAATGAGCAGTACTTC.

V is TRBV6-1 and J is TRBJ2-1; 9 bases are a match to TRBD1. The CDR3 length is 13 residues. Losses at the gene ends were 9 bases for V and 6 bases for J; bases not matched to a gene: 6. Per germline, CDR1 MNHNS and CDR2 SASEGT. DNA of the CDR3: TGTGCCAGATCCATGGGACAGGGCAATGAGCAGTTCTTC. Protein product: CARSMGQGNEQFF.

This clonotype occurred a few times. The chain carries TRBV2 and TRBJ2-1; 8 bases are a match to TRBD2. Trimming took 5 bases from V and 4 from J; bases not matched to a gene: 10. The CDR3 consists of 16 residues. The germline CDR1 and CDR2 sequences are SNHLY and FYNNEI. The CDR3 sequence: CASSYPRGGFYNEQFF. CDR3 DNA: TGTGCCAGCAGTTACCCCCGGGGGGGCTTTTACAATGAGCAGTTCTTC.

DNA of the CDR3: TGTGCCAGCACCCGAAATACCGGGGAGCTGTTTTTT. The encoded protein is CASTRNTGELFF. The V gene is TRBV9, the J gene TRBJ2-2; unclear D gene. The germline V gene has CDR1 SGDLS and CDR2 YYNGEE. The V end lost 6 bases, the J end lost 5 bases, and 8 bases lay between the germline ends. The length of the CDR3 is 12 residues.

This clonotype appeared a few times. The chain uses TRBV7-9 and TRBJ1-2; tentatively, D is TRBD1 (6 bases). The CDR3 covers 13 residues. Between the trimmed V and J ends, which lost 3 bases and 5 bases, there was a span of 10 bases. The V gene's germline CDR1 is SEHNR and CDR2 FQNEAQ (reference sequence). CDR3 DNA sequence: TGTGCCAGCAGCTTGGCAGGGGAATATGGCTACACCTTC. It codes for CASSLAGEYGYTF.

In regard to this clonotype: Compared with germline, one end of the junction differs, possibly owing to a read error. This chain joins TRBV5-6 and TRBJ2-7; TRBD2 aligns across 8 bases. CDR3 length: 16 residues. Germline V gene sequence: CDR1 SGHDT, CDR2 YYEEEE. In nucleotides, the CDR3 is TGTGCCAGCAGCCCCAGGAGCGGGAGAGGCTACTACGAGCGGTACTTC. This sequence encodes CASSPRSGRGYYERYF.

The table lists this clonotype with a few counts. The chain joins TRBV3-1 to TRBJ1-6; possibly TRBD1 for D (6 bases). V lost 5 bases, J lost 7 bases, and 12 bases lay in between. The germline V gene has CDR1 LGHDT and CDR2 YNNKEL (reference sequence). The CDR3 spans 14 residues. CDR3 amino acids: CASSDTGINSPLHF. CDR3 coding DNA: TGTGCCAGCAGCGACACAGGGATCAATTCACCCCTCCACTTT.

This clonotype came up a few times. The V and J genes are TRBV12-3 or TRBV12-4 and TRBJ2-7, with a tentative D call TRBD2 (6 bases). V was trimmed by 3 bases and J by 5 bases, leaving 14 bases between them. CDR3 length equals 14 residues. Here the CDR3 DNA reads TGTGCCAGCAGTTTCGGGCCCGGGAGCAACGAGCAGTACTTC. This codes for CASSFGPGSNEQYF.

The chain uses TRBV20-1 and TRBJ2-6; D gene ambiguous. V lost 5 bases to trimming and J lost 0 bases, with 11 bases between them. CDR3 length equals 15 residues. Looked up from germline, CDR1 is DFQATT and CDR2 is SNEGSKA (reference sequence). The CDR3: CSAPNLHSGANVLTF. The CDR3 DNA reads TGCAGTGCTCCAAATCTGCACTCTGGGGCCAACGTCCTGACTTTC.

Many counts were recorded for this clonotype. The rearrangement uses TRBV7-9 and TRBJ2-1; TRBD2 matches at 14 bases. The CDR3 runs to 15 residues. V shed 5 bases and J 8 bases; nucleotides not matched to a gene: 5. Germline CDR1 is SEHNR and CDR2 is FQNEAQ (reference sequence). The CDR3 is CASSPGLAGEDEQFF. Here the CDR3 DNA reads TGTGCCAGCAGCCCGGGACTAGCGGGGGAGGATGAGCAGTTCTTC.

The sample holds a few counts of this clonotype. The chain is built from TRBV3-1 and TRBJ2-3; 9 bases are a match to TRBD2. J lost 2 bases, V lost 7 bases, and 4 bases had no gene match. The CDR3 has 14 residues. The germline V gene has CDR1 LGHDT and CDR2 YNNKEL (reference sequence). The CDR3: CASILAGFTDTQYF. DNA of the CDR3: TGTGCCAGCATCCTAGCGGGATTCACAGATACGCAGTATTTT.

This clonotype was counted a few times. V is TRBV7-3 and J is TRBJ2-3; D perhaps matches TRBD1 (5 bases). Trimming shortened V by 1 base and J by 4 bases, and 12 bases separated the two germline ends. The germline CDR1 and CDR2 sequences are SGHTA and FQGTGA. The length of the CDR3 is 15 residues. The CDR3 is CASSLRLGPADTQYF. CDR3 DNA: TGTGCCAGCAGCTTAAGGTTGGGGCCGGCAGATACGCAGTATTTT. Full variable domain (remainder filled in from reference TRBV7-3 and TRBJ2-3): GAGVSQTPSNKVTEKGKYVELRCDPISGHTALYWYRQSLGQGPEFLIYFQGTGAADDSGLPNDRFFAVRPEGSVSTLKIQRTERGDSAVYLCASSLRLGPADTQYFGPGTRLTVL.

V is TRBV20-1 and J is TRBJ2-4; TRBD1 matches at 9 bases. Germline CDR1 DFQATT, CDR2 SNEGSKA (reference sequence). The trim removed 6 bases at V and 7 bases at J, leaving 7 bases unmatched. This CDR3 has 13 residues. The CDR3 bases are TGCAGTGCCCGGCGACAGGGGGGGAACATTCAGTACTTC. Translating it yields CSARRQGGNIQYF.

The rearrangement joins TRBV4-1 to TRBJ2-1; D perhaps matches TRBD1 (6 bases). V shed 5 bases and J shed 8 bases, with 16 bases lying between them. CDR1 is MGHRA and CDR2 is YSYEKL in the germline V gene. This CDR3 is 14 amino acids long. CDR3 in amino acids: CASSYRARGDEQFF. CDR3 nucleotides: TGCGCCAGCAGCTACCGGGCCAGGGGCGATGAGCAGTTCTTC.

The chain combines TRBV5-5 with TRBJ1-6, with 8 positions matching TRBD1. The CDR3 loop spans 13 amino acids. The J segment lost 10 bases and the V segment lost 5 bases, leaving 5 bases of the junction unmatched. Germline CDR1 and CDR2: SGHKS and YYEKEE (reference sequence). In nucleotides, the CDR3 is TGTGCCAGCAGACCACAGGGGGAATCACCCCTCCACTTT. Translating it yields CASRPQGESPLHF.

The chain uses TRBV5-1 and TRBJ2-5; a possible D gene is TRBD1 (6 bases). V lost 4 bases and J 0 bases, leaving 16 bases between the germline ends. Per germline, CDR1 SGHRS and CDR2 YFSETQ. CDR3 size: 16 residues. The CDR3: CASSVVADRHQETQYF. The CDR3 DNA follows: TGCGCCAGCAGCGTTGTAGCCGACAGGCACCAAGAGACCCAGTACTTC.

The chain joins TRBV7-2 to TRBJ2-3, with D perhaps matching TRBD2 (5 bases). Trimming removed 6 bases from V and 1 base from J, with 14 bases in between. CDR1 is SGHTA and CDR2 is FQGNSA in the germline V gene. The CDR3 covers 15 residues. The CDR3 DNA sequence: TGTGCCAGCAGACCTACTAGTGCCGGCACAGATACGCAGTATTTT. Translated: CASRPTSAGTDTQYF.